The rows below give T cell receptor beta chains drawn from one sample of a study of regulatory T cells in long-lasting Graves disease. TCRdb ran MiXCR on the multiplex PCR reads and lists one entry per CDR3 protein. The sample holds about 400,000 distinct CDR3 sequences, 15% to 20% seen once. These data also formed part of another study, on T cells in Graves' hyperthyroidism and ophthalmopathy.

Sample: peripheral blood mononuclear cells (PBMCs), taken at new diagnosis, from a patient treated with antithyroid drugs. These receptor sequences come from a woman between 18 and 29 years old with Graves disease. Each CDR3 is given with its conserved first and last residue. A D gene is named only where the DNA matches it firmly. A row's size may be missing; if present it is once, few, many or a size class.

v_call: TRBV28
clone_size: -
d_call: -
j_call: TRBJ1-6
cdr3_nt: TGTGCCAGCAGTTGGGGGAGGGGTTCCAATTCACCCCTCCACTTT
cdr3_aa: CASSWGRGSNSPLHF

v_call: TRBV20-1
clone_size: many
d_call: -
j_call: TRBJ2-1
cdr3_nt: TGCAGTGCTAGCGCCCCGCCCCATGAGCAGTTCTTC
cdr3_aa: CSASAPPHEQFF

v_call: TRBV6-2/TRBV6-3
clone_size: many
d_call: -
j_call: TRBJ2-7
cdr3_nt: TGTGCCAGCAGTTATGCCTCCGGAGGGGAGCAGTACTTC
cdr3_aa: CASSYASGGEQYF

v_call: TRBV20-1
clone_size: many
d_call: -
j_call: TRBJ1-1
cdr3_nt: TGCAGTGCTAGACGCGGGAGTGTCACTGAAGCTTTCTTT
cdr3_aa: CSARRGSVTEAFF

v_call: TRBV11-2
clone_size: many
d_call: -
j_call: TRBJ2-7
cdr3_nt: TGTGCCAGCACCAGGCCGGGACTTACCTACGAGCAGTACTTC
cdr3_aa: CASTRPGLTYEQYF

v_call: TRBV29-1
clone_size: few
d_call: -
j_call: TRBJ1-2
cdr3_nt: TGCAGCGTTTCCCCCATATGGGGACCACAGGGCTACACCTTC
cdr3_aa: CSVSPIWGPQGYTF

v_call: TRBV29-1
clone_size: many
d_call: -
j_call: TRBJ2-1
cdr3_nt: TGCAGCGTTGCCTCTCCGCGGGGTTCTGAGCAGTTCTTC
cdr3_aa: CSVASPRGSEQFF

v_call: TRBV6-1
clone_size: many
d_call: TRBD1
j_call: TRBJ1-1
cdr3_nt: TGTGCCAGCATCCCGGGACAGGGTATTATGGAAGCTTTCTTT
cdr3_aa: CASIPGQGIMEAFF

v_call: TRBV7-2
clone_size: many
d_call: -
j_call: TRBJ1-3
cdr3_nt: TGTGCCAGCAGGGACTACGACAGGCCAGACTCTGGAAACACCATATATTTT
cdr3_aa: CASRDYDRPDSGNTIYF

v_call: TRBV12-3/TRBV12-4
clone_size: few
d_call: -
j_call: TRBJ2-1
cdr3_nt: TGTGCCAGCAGTTTTGGGCTAGGAGTCAATGAGCAGTTCTTC
cdr3_aa: CASSFGLGVNEQFF

v_call: TRBV5-1
clone_size: many
d_call: -
j_call: TRBJ2-1
cdr3_nt: TGCGCCAGCAGCACGGGGACTGTGAGGAATGAGCAGTTCTTC
cdr3_aa: CASSTGTVRNEQFF

v_call: TRBV30
clone_size: many
d_call: -
j_call: TRBJ2-5
cdr3_nt: TGTGCCTGGAGGTACCGGGACAACCAAGAGACCCAGTACTTC
cdr3_aa: CAWRYRDNQETQYF

v_call: TRBV6-1
clone_size: many
d_call: TRBD2
j_call: TRBJ2-3
cdr3_nt: TGTGCCAGCACCCCGACTAGCGGGGGATTCACAGATACGCAGTATTTT
cdr3_aa: CASTPTSGGFTDTQYF

v_call: TRBV2
clone_size: -
d_call: TRBD2
j_call: TRBJ2-3
cdr3_nt: TGTGCCAGCAGTGAAGTGGGGACTAGCGGTAGCACAGATACGCAGTATTTT
cdr3_aa: CASSEVGTSGSTDTQYF

v_call: TRBV6-1
clone_size: many
d_call: -
j_call: TRBJ1-5
cdr3_nt: TGTGCCAGCAGTGGACAGGTTGATCAGCCCCAGCATTTT
cdr3_aa: CASSGQVDQPQHF

v_call: TRBV28
clone_size: many
d_call: TRBD2
j_call: TRBJ2-3
cdr3_nt: TGTGCCAGCAGTTTAGAGGGAGGGCTTATCTTACAGCTCACAGATACGCAGTATTTT
cdr3_aa: CASSLEGGLILQLTDTQYF

v_call: TRBV30
clone_size: -
d_call: -
j_call: TRBJ1-6
cdr3_nt: TGTGCCTGGAGTGTACGAGGCAGGGATTCACCCCTCCACTTT
cdr3_aa: CAWSVRGRDSPLHF

v_call: TRBV27
clone_size: many
d_call: TRBD1
j_call: TRBJ2-7
cdr3_nt: TGTGCCAGCAGTCGGACAGGGGTCCACGAGCAGTACTTC
cdr3_aa: CASSRTGVHEQYF

v_call: TRBV20-1
clone_size: -
d_call: TRBD1
j_call: TRBJ1-2
cdr3_nt: TGCAGTGCTAGATCAGGGACAGGCCCCTTCTCCTTCTATGGCTACACCTTC
cdr3_aa: CSARSGTGPFSFYGYTF

v_call: TRBV19
clone_size: few
d_call: -
j_call: TRBJ2-3
cdr3_nt: TGTGCCAGTAGTGTGGTTAGGACAGATACGCAGTATTTT
cdr3_aa: CASSVVRTDTQYF

v_call: TRBV4-1
clone_size: -
d_call: -
j_call: TRBJ1-5
cdr3_nt: TGCGCCAGCAAGGCCCGGGATGGCCTTTATCAGCCCCAGCATTTT
cdr3_aa: CASKARDGLYQPQHF

v_call: TRBV20-1
clone_size: many
d_call: -
j_call: TRBJ1-4
cdr3_nt: TGCAGTGCTAGAGCCGTGGAGGGGCTAAGGGAAAAACTGTTTTTT
cdr3_aa: CSARAVEGLREKLFF

v_call: TRBV19
clone_size: few
d_call: -
j_call: TRBJ2-1
cdr3_nt: TGTGCCAGTAGTATAAACCGGGGAAGCTACAATGAGCAGTTCTTC
cdr3_aa: CASSINRGSYNEQFF

v_call: TRBV20-1
clone_size: many
d_call: -
j_call: TRBJ2-5
cdr3_nt: TGCAGTCTGGGCTACCGGGACGGCCGGCACCAAGAGACCCAGTACTTC
cdr3_aa: CSLGYRDGRHQETQYF

v_call: TRBV20-1
clone_size: many
d_call: -
j_call: TRBJ2-7
cdr3_nt: TGCAGTGCTCCAGGGGAATACGAGCAGTACTTC
cdr3_aa: CSAPGEYEQYF

v_call: TRBV7-9
clone_size: few
d_call: TRBD1
j_call: TRBJ1-2
cdr3_nt: TGTGCCAGCAGCCCCTGGACAGGCCCTCAGGGTGGCTACACCTTC
cdr3_aa: CASSPWTGPQGGYTF

v_call: TRBV28
clone_size: few
d_call: -
j_call: TRBJ1-3
cdr3_nt: TGTGCCAGCAGTGTTTCTGGGGGCTCTGGAAACACCATATATTTT
cdr3_aa: CASSVSGGSGNTIYF

v_call: TRBV2
clone_size: few
d_call: -
j_call: TRBJ2-7
cdr3_nt: TGTGCCACCATAAATCAGTCATACGAGCAGTACTTC
cdr3_aa: CATINQSYEQYF

v_call: TRBV5-5
clone_size: -
d_call: -
j_call: TRBJ1-2
cdr3_nt: TGTGCCAGCAGCTCATCTGGACAGCACCCCTATGGCTACACCTTC
cdr3_aa: CASSSSGQHPYGYTF

v_call: TRBV7-6
clone_size: few
d_call: TRBD2
j_call: TRBJ2-3
cdr3_nt: TGTGCCAGCAGCTTTGCTAGCGGGGGGGCAGGAGATACGCAGTATTTT
cdr3_aa: CASSFASGGAGDTQYF

v_call: TRBV2
clone_size: many
d_call: -
j_call: TRBJ1-1
cdr3_nt: TGTGCCAGCACCGAAGGCAGGTTGAACACTGAAGCTTTCTTT
cdr3_aa: CASTEGRLNTEAFF

v_call: TRBV6-1
clone_size: -
d_call: -
j_call: TRBJ2-6
cdr3_nt: TGTGCCAGCAGCTTACAGGGGACTCGGGCCAACGTCCTGACTTTC
cdr3_aa: CASSLQGTRANVLTF

v_call: TRBV19
clone_size: -
d_call: TRBD2
j_call: TRBJ2-2
cdr3_nt: TGTGCCAGTAGTTACCTGGCTAGCGGGACGAGGACCGGGGAGCTGTTTTTT
cdr3_aa: CASSYLASGTRTGELFF

v_call: TRBV29-1
clone_size: few
d_call: -
j_call: TRBJ1-2
cdr3_nt: TGCAGCGTTGTAAGGAATAACTATGGCTACACCTTC
cdr3_aa: CSVVRNNYGYTF

v_call: TRBV6-1
clone_size: few
d_call: -
j_call: TRBJ1-4
cdr3_nt: TGTGCCACCGGGGACCCAACGGGGACTAATGAAAAACTGTTTTTT
cdr3_aa: CATGDPTGTNEKLFF

v_call: TRBV6-2/TRBV6-3
clone_size: few
d_call: -
j_call: TRBJ2-3
cdr3_nt: TGTGCCAGCAGTGAATATGGGCATGGAGGCGGCGACTGGGGAGATACGCAGTATTTT
cdr3_aa: CASSEYGHGGGDWGDTQYF

v_call: TRBV2
clone_size: -
d_call: -
j_call: TRBJ2-5
cdr3_nt: TGTGCCAGCAGTCTCACAGGGCCCGGAGAGACCCAGTACTTC
cdr3_aa: CASSLTGPGETQYF

v_call: TRBV5-1
clone_size: many
d_call: -
j_call: TRBJ2-7
cdr3_nt: TGTGCCAGCAGTTCCCCCGGGGTCCACGAGCAGTACTTC
cdr3_aa: CASSSPGVHEQYF